The 11 T cell receptor beta chains reported below all come from one sample, sequenced in a study of blood T cells in healthy people across ages. The authors ran a second PCR of about 7 to 12 cycles using a sample-barcoded 5' primer and a J-beta primer mix. TCRdb called the 5' RACE reads again in MiXCR, with one record for every CDR3 protein. The sample has about 400,000 distinct CDR3 sequences, 52% seen once; the top ten hold 51%. Material: blood. The source of these receptors is a man in his 60s in good health.

J is TRBJ2-5 and V is TRBV15; D could derive from TRBD1 or TRBD2 (7 bases each). The CDR3 spans 15 residues. Germline lookup yields CDR1 LNHNV and CDR2 YYDKDF (reference sequence). V was clipped by 1 base and J by 4 bases, with 13 bases between them. This chain's CDR3 is CATSRGGGTAETQYF. CDR3 bases: TGTGCCACCAGCAGAGGGGGAGGGACAGCAGAGACCCAGTACTTC.

CDR3 sequence (DNA): TGCAGCGTTGATTACCTGACTAGCGGGATTGAGACCCAGTACTTC. Translated: CSVDYLTSGIETQYF. The rearrangement joins TRBV29-1 to TRBJ2-7; 11 bases are a match to TRBD2. The DNA matches TRBJ2-5 better at its end, which makes the J call doubtful. This CDR3 is built from 15 residues. CDR1 and CDR2 (germline): SQVTM, ANQGSEA.

The chain is built from TRBV7-2 and TRBJ2-7; no reliable D call. The CDR3 length is 14 residues. Trimming removed 5 bases at V and 6 bases at J, with 17 bases between. CDR1 is SGHTA and CDR2 is FQGNSA in the germline V gene. In DNA, the CDR3 is TGTGCCAGCAGCCCCCGACTCATCGGGTCCGAGCAGTACTTC. Amino acids: CASSPRLIGSEQYF.

The chain uses TRBV4-2 and TRBJ1-2; possible D gene TRBD1, 5 bases. The germline V and J ends were trimmed by 0 bases and 0 bases, with 8 bases remaining between them. Germline CDR1 LGHNA, CDR2 YNFKEQ. The CDR3 consists of 15 residues. The CDR3 here is CASSQDRTTNYGYTF. CDR3 coding DNA: TGTGCCAGCAGCCAAGATCGGACAACTAACTATGGCTACACCTTC.

This clonotype was found a few times. J is TRBJ2-7 and V is TRBV7-2; TRBD2 matches at 9 bases. This CDR3 region has 15 residues. Looked up from germline, CDR1 is SGHTA and CDR2 is FQGNSA. The V gene end was trimmed by 1 base and the J gene end by 5 bases; junction bases not matched to a gene: 6. For the CDR3, the DNA is TGTGCCAGCAGCTTAGGGGGGACTAGCCGCGACGAGCAGTACTTC. It yields the protein CASSLGGTSRDEQYF.

This clonotype was recorded a few times. The chain combines TRBV7-9 with TRBJ2-1; D is uncertain. V gave up 6 bases and J gave up 8 bases, with 8 bases separating them. CDR1 and CDR2 from the germline V gene are SEHNR and FQNEAQ (reference sequence). CDR3 length: 11 amino acids. The CDR3 DNA is TGTGCCAGCAGTTATAGTCATGAGCAGTTCTTC. Translating gives CASSYSHEQFF. Based on the CDR3 plus reference TRBV7-9 and TRBJ2-1, the full variable domain is DTGVSQNPRHKITKRGQNVTFRCDPISEHNRLYWYRQTLGQGPEFLTYFQNEAQLEKSRLLSDRFSAERPKGSFSTLEIQRTEQGDSAMYLCASSYSHEQFFGPGTRLTVL.

CDR3 bases: TGTGCCAGCAGTTCCCACAACTACGAGCAGTACTTC. This translates into CASSSHNYEQYF. This chain joins TRBV27 and TRBJ2-5; D gene ambiguous. Judging by the DNA end, TRBJ2-7 fits better; the J call may be wrong. This CDR3 comprises 12 residues. CDR1 is MNHEY, CDR2 SMNVEV, per germline (reference sequence).

J is TRBJ2-7 and V is TRBV20-1, with D perhaps TRBD1 or TRBD2 (5 bases each). The V gene lost 3 bases and the J gene lost 2 bases, with 14 bases spanning the gap. The CDR3 runs 14 residues. CDR1 is DFQATT, CDR2 SNEGSKA, per germline (reference sequence). The CDR3, as DNA: TGCAGTGCTAGGACATCCTGGGGGACCTACGAGCAGTACTTC. It codes for CSARTSWGTYEQYF.

The table lists this clonotype with many counts. V usage is TRBV7-3 and J usage is TRBJ2-5, with 7 bases that match TRBD2. The CDR3 is 15 amino acids. Germline CDR1 is SGHTA and CDR2 is FQGTGA. V lost 2 bases, J lost 1 base, and 4 bases stayed unmatched. The CDR3 sequence: CASSLAGVPQETQYF. CDR3 sequence (DNA): TGTGCCAGCAGCTTAGCGGGAGTGCCCCAAGAGACCCAGTACTTC.

The rearrangement uses TRBV15 and TRBJ2-7; the D gene is possibly TRBD1 (6 bases). In germline, CDR1 is LNHNV, CDR2 YYDKDF (reference sequence). This CDR3 is 11 amino acids long. Trimming cost V 9 bases and J 6 bases, with 12 bases left between them. The CDR3 region has the DNA TGTGCCACGCAACAGGGTAGCGAGCAGTACTTC. This codes for CATQQGSEQYF.

The J gene is TRBJ2-3, the V gene TRBV6-2 or TRBV6-3, with D maybe TRBD2 (6 bases). From germline, CDR1 is MNHEY and CDR2 SVGEGT. With 6 bases removed from V and 7 bases from J, the gap between germline ends came to 14 bases. The CDR3 is 13 amino acids. For the CDR3, the DNA is TGTGCCAGCAGGGGGACTGGCGACAATACGCAGTATTTT. Translation gives CASRGTGDNTQYF.